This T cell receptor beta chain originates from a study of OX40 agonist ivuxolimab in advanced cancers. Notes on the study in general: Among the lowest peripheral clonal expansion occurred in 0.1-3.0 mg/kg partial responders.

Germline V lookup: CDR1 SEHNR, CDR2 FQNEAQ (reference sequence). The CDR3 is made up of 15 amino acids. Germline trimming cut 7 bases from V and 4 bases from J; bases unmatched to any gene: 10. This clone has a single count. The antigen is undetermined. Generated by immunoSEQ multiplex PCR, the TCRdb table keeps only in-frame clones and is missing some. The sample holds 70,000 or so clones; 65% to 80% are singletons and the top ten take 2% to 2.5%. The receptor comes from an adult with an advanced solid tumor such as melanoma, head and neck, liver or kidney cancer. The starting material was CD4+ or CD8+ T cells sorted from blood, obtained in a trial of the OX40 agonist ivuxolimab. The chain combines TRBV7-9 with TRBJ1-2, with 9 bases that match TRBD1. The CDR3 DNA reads TGTGCCAGCATGACAGGGGGGTCCCTAGGCTATGGCTACACCTTC. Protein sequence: CASMTGGSLGYGYTF.